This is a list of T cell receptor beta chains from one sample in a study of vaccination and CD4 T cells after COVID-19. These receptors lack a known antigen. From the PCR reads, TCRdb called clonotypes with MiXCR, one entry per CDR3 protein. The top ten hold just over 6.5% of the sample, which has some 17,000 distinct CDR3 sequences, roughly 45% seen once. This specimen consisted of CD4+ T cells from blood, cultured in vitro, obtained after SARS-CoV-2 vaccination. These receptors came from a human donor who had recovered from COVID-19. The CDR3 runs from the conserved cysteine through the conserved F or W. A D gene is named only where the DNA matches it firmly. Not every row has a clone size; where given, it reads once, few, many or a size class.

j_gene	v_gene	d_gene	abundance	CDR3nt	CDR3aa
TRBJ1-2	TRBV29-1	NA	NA	TGCAGCGTTGGTGGGGGCCATGGCTACACCTTC	CSVGGGHGYTF
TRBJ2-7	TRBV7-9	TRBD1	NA	TGTGCCAGCAGCCCCTGGGGACAGGGTTTCGAGCAGTACTTC	CASSPWGQGFEQYF
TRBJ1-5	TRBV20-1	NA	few	TGCAGTGCTATTGACACCCGGTTCAATCAGCCCCAGCATTTT	CSAIDTRFNQPQHF
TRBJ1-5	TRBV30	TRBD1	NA	TGTGCCTGGAGTACGGGACAGGGTCGACAGCCCCAGCATTTT	CAWSTGQGRQPQHF
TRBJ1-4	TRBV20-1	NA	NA	TGCAGTGTCTGGAATGAAAAACTGTTTTTT	CSVWNEKLFF
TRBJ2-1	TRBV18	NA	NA	TGTGCCAGCTCACCACTGGACGGGAGTTGGAATGAGCAGCTCTTC	CASSPLDGSWNEQLF
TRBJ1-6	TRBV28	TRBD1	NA	TGTGCCAGCAGTCCGACAGGGTATAATTCACCCCTCCACTTT	CASSPTGYNSPLHF
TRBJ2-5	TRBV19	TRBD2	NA	TGTGCCAGTAGTCGGACTAGCGGGATTGGAGAGACCCAGTACTTC	CASSRTSGIGETQYF
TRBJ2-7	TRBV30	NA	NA	TGTGCCTGCACCCCGGACACGGTTGATGTGCAGTACTTC	CACTPDTVDVQYF
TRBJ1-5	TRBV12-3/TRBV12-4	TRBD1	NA	TGTGCCAGCAGGCAGGGGGCAGGTAATCAGCCCCAGCATTTT	CASRQGAGNQPQHF
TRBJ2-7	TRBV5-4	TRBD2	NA	TGTGCCAGCGACAGCGGGGCCGAGCAGTACTTC	CASDSGAEQYF
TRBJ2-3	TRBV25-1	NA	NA	TGTGCCAGCAGTGAACCCGCGCAGACGGATACGCAGTATTTT	CASSEPAQTDTQYF
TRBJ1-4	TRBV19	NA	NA	TGTGCCAGTAGTATACTGGGACAAGGGCAGGGTAAGGCTTCAGGAAAACTGTTTTTT	CASSILGQGQGKASGKLFF
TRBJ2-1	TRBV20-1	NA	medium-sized	TGCAGTGCTAGAGTACCCTGGCACAATGAGCAGTTCTTC	CSARVPWHNEQFF
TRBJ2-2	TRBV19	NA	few	TGTGCCAGTAGTCCCCGTGGGGGCCTGAACACCGGGGAGCTGTTTTTT	CASSPRGGLNTGELFF
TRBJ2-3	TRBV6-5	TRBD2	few	TGTGCCAGCAGTTACGAGGCGGGAGGGCCGACAGATACGCAGTATTTT	CASSYEAGGPTDTQYF
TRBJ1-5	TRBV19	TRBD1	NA	TGTGCCAGTAGTATAGACAGGGGGCGGTGGGATCAGCCCCAGCATTTT	CASSIDRGRWDQPQHF
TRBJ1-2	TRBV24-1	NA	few	TGTGCCACCAGTGATTTGTACAGAGACTATGGCTACACCTTC	CATSDLYRDYGYTF
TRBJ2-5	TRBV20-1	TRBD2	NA	TGCAGTGCCCGGACTAGCGGGATCCAAGAGACCCAGTACTTC	CSARTSGIQETQYF
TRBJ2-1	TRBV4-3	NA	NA	TGCGCCAGCAGCCAAGAACCGGGAGAGGAGTGGGATGAGCAGTTCTTC	CASSQEPGEEWDEQFF
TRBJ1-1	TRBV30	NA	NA	TGTGCCTGGAGTGTGGGGTTGTCGAGACAAGTGAACACTGAAGCTTTCTTT	CAWSVGLSRQVNTEAFF
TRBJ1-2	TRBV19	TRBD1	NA	TGTGCCAGTAGTATAAATGCGGCGGCAGGGGGGAATTATGGCTACACCTTC	CASSINAAAGGNYGYTF
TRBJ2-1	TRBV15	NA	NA	TGTGCCACCAGCAGAGATCCGAGTTCCTACAATGAGCAGTTCTTC	CATSRDPSSYNEQFF
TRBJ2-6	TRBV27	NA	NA	TGTGCCAGCAGGACAGGATGGGGGGGAGCCTACTCTGGGGCCAACGTCCTGACTTTC	CASRTGWGGAYSGANVLTF
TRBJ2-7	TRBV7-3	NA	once	TGTGCCAGCAGCCGGACCCGGTTCCACGAGCAGTACTTC	CASSRTRFHEQYF
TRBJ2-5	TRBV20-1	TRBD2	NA	TGCAGTGCTATTAGCGGGAGCGGAGAGACCCAGTACTTC	CSAISGSGETQYF
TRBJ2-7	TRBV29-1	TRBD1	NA	TGCAGCGCAAACAGGGGGCGGGACGAGCAGTACTTC	CSANRGRDEQYF
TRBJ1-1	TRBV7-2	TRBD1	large	TGTGCCAGCAGCCCCGACAGGGTGGGTGAAGCTTTCTTT	CASSPDRVGEAFF